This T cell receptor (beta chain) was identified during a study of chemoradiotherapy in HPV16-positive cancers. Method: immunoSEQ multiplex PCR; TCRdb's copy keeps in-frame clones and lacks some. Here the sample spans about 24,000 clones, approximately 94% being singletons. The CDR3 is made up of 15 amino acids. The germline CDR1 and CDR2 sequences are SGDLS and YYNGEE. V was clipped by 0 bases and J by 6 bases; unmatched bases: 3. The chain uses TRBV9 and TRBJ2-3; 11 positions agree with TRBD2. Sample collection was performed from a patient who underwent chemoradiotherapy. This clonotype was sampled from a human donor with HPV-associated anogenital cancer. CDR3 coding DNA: TGTGCCAGCAGCGTAGTAGCGGGAGGGGGGGATACGCAGTATTTT. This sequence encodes CASSVVAGGGDTQYF.